The clone carrying this TCR beta chain appeared many times. Germline lookup yields CDR1 SGDLS and CDR2 YYNGEE. Trimming removed 1 base from V and 8 bases from J; junction bases left unmatched: 7. The CDR3 runs to 15 residues. For TCRbeta, the library was prepared with unique molecular identifiers. In TCRdb, the PCR reads were re-called with MiXCR into one record per CDR3 protein. Among 490,000 or so distinct CDR3 sequences, about 12% were seen once, and the ten largest hold about 6%. The data originate from a study of T-cell reconstitution after alpha-beta-depleted transplantation in children. Sequencing was performed on PBMCs from the stem cell graft donor, taken from the stem cell graft. The clonotype originates from a human donor who donated a stem cell graft to a child with combined immunodeficiency. The chain uses TRBV9 and TRBJ2-1, with 9 bases that match TRBD1. The CDR3 nucleotides are TGTGCCAGCAGCGTATTGACAGGGGGTAGTTATGAGCAGTTCTTC. Translating it yields CASSVLTGGSYEQFF.